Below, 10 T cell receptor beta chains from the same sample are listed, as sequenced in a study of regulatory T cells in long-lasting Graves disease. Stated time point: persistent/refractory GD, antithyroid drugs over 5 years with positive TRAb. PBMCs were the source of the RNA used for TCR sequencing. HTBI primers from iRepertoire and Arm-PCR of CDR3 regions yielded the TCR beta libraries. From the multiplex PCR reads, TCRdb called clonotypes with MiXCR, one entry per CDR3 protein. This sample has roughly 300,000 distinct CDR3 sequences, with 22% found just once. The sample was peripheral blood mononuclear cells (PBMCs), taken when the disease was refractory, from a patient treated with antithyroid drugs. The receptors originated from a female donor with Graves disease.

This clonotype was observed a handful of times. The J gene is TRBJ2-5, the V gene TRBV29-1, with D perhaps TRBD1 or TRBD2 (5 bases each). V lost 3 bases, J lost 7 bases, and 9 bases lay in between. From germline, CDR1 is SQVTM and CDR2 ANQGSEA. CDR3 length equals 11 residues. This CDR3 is CSVDSGGTQYF. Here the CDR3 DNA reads TGCAGCGTTGACTCTGGGGGGACCCAGTACTTC.

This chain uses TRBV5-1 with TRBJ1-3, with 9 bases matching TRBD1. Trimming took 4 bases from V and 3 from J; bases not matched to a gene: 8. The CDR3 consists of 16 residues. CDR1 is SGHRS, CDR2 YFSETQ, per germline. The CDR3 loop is CASSKDRGSVGNTIYF. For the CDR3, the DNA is TGCGCCAGCAGCAAGGACAGGGGATCGGTTGGAAACACCATATATTTT. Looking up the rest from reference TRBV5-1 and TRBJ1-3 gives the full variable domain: KAGVTQTPRYLIKTRGQQVTLSCSPISGHRSVSWYQQTPGQGLQFLFEYFSETQRNKGNFPGRFSGRQFSNSRSEMNVSTLELGDSALYLCASSKDRGSVGNTIYFGEGSWLTVV.

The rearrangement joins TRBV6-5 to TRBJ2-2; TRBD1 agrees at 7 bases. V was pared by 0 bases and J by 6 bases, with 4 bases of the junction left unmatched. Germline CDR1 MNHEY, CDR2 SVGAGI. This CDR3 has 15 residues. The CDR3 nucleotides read TGTGCCAGCAGTTACTCGAGGCAGGGGGCCGGGGAGCTGTTTTTT. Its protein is CASSYSRQGAGELFF.

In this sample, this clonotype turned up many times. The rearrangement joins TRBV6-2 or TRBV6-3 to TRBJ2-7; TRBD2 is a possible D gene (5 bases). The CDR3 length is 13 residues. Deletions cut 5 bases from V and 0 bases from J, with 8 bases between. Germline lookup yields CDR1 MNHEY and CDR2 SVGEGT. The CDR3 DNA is TGTGCCAGCAGTGGACTCAGCTCCTACGAGCAGTACTTC. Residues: CASSGLSSYEQYF.

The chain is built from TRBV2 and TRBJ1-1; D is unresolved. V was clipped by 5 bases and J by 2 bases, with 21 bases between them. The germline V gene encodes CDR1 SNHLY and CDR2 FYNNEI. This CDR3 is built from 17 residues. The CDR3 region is CASSYDRPPVGNTEAFF. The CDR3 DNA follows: TGTGCCAGCAGTTACGATAGGCCTCCGGTGGGTAACACTGAAGCTTTCTTT.

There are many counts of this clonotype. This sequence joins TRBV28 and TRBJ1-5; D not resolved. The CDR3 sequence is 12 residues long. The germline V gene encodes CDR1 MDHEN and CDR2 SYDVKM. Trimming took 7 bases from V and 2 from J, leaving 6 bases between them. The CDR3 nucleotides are TGTGCCAGCAAGGTGGGCAATCAGCCCCAGCATTTT. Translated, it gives CASKVGNQPQHF. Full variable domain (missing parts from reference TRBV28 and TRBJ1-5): DVKVTQSSRYLVKRTGEKVFLECVQDMDHENMFWYRQDPGLGLRLIYFSYDVKMKEKGDIPEGYSVSREKKERFSLILESASTNQTSMYLCASKVGNQPQHFGDGTRLSIL.

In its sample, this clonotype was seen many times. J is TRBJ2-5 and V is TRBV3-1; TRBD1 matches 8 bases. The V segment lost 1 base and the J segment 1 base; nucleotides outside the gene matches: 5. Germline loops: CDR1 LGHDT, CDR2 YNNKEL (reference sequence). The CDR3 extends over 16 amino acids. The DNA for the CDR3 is TGTGCCAGCAGCCAAGGTGACAGGGGCATCCAAGAGACCCAGTACTTC. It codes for CASSQGDRGIQETQYF.

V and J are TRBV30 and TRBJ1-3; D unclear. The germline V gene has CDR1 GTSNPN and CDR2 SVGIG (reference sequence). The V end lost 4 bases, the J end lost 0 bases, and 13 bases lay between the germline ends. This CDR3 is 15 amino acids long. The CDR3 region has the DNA TGTGCCTGGACCCCCCCCGCGCGCTCTGGAAACACCATATATTTT. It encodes CAWTPPARSGNTIYF.

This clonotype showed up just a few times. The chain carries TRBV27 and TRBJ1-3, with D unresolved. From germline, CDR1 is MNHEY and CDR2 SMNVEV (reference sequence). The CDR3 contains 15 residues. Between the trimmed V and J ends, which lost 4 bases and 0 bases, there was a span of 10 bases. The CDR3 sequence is CASSSTSVSGNTIYF. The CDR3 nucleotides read TGTGCCAGCAGTTCTACTTCAGTCTCTGGAAACACCATATATTTT.

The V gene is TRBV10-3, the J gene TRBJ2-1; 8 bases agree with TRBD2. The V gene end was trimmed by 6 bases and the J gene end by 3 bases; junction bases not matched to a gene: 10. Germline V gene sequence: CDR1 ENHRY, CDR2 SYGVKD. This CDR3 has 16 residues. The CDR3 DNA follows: TGTGCCATCAGCCCCAGCGGTAGCGGGGTCTACAATGAGCAGTTCTTC. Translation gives CAISPSGSGVYNEQFF.